This T cell receptor (beta chain) was identified during a study of PD-L1 blockade in urothelial cancer. CDR1 and CDR2 from the germline V gene are SGDLS and YYNGEE. The V end lost 1 base, the J end lost 2 bases, and 8 bases lay between the germline ends. The CDR3 runs 14 residues. Time point defined: pretreatment peripheral blood. Sampling of each patient yielded between 1 and 8 specimens, collected pretreatment and on-treatment. TCRdb's table, derived via immunoSEQ multiplex PCR, lists solely in-frame clones and lacks some. The data contain about 95,000 clones, about nine tenths of them singletons. The source was PBMCs, collected around atezolizumab (anti-PD-L1) treatment. The TCR originated in a man aged 55 to 70 with urothelial cancer. The V and J genes are TRBV9 and TRBJ2-3; a weak D match, TRBD2 (6 bases). CDR3 in amino acids: CASSVWGDTDTQYF. The CDR3 nucleotides read TGTGCCAGCAGCGTATGGGGGGACACAGATACGCAGTATTTT.